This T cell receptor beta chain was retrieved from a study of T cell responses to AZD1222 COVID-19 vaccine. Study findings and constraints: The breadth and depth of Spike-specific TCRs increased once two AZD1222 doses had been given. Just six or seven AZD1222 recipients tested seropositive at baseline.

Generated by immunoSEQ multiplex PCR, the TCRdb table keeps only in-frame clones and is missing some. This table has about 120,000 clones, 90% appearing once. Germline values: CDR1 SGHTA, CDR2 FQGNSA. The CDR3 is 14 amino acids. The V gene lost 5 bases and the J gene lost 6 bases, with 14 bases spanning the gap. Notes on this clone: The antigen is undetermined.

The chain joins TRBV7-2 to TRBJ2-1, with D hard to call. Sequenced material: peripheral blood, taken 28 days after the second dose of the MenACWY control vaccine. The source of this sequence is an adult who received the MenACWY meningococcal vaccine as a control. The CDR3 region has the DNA TGTGCCAGCAGCCACACGGCCGGCTCCAATGAGCAGTTCTTC. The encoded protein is CASSHTAGSNEQFF.